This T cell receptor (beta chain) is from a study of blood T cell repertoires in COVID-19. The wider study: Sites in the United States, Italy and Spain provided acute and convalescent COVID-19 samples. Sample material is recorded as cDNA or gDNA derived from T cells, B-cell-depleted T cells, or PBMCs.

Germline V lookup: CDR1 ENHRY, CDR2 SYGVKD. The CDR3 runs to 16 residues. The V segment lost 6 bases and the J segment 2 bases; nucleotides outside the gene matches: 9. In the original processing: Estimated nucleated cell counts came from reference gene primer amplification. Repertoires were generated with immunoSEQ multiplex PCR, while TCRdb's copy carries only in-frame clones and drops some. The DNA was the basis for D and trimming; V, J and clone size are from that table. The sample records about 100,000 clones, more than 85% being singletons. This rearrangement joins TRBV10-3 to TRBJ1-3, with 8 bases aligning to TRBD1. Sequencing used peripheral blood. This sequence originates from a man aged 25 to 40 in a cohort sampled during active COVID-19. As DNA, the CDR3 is TGTGCCATCAGCCTAAACGGACAGGGAGCTGGAAACACCATATATTTT. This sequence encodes CAISLNGQGAGNTIYF.